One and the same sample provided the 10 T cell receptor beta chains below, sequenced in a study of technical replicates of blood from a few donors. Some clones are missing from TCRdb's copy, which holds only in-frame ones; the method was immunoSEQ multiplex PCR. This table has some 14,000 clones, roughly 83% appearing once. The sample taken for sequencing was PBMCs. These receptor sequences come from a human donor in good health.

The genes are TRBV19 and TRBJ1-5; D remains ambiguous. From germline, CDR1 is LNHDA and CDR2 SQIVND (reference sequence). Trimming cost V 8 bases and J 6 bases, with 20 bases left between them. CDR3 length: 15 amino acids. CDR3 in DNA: TGTGCCAGTGGATTCTCTGTGGGCATGAGTCAGCCCCAGCATTTT. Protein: CASGFSVGMSQPQHF.

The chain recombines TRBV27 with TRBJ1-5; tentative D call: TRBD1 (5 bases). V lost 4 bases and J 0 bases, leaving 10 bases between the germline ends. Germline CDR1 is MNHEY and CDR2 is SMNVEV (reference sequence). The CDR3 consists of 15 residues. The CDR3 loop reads CASSSSRDSNQPQHF. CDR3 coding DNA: TGTGCCAGCAGTTCGAGCAGGGATAGCAATCAGCCCCAGCATTTT.

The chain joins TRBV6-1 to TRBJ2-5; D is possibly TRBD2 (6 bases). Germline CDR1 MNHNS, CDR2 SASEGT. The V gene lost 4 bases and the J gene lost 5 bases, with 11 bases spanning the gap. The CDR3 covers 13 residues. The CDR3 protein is CASSGDAGETQYF. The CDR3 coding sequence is TGTGCCAGCAGTGGGGACGCGGGGGAGACCCAGTACTTC.

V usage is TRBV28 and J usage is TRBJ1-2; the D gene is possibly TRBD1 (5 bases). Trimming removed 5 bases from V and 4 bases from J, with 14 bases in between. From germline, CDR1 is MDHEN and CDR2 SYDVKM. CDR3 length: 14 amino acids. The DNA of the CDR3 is TGTGCCAGCAGTATCGAACAGGAGACCTATGGCTACACCTTC. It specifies CASSIEQETYGYTF.

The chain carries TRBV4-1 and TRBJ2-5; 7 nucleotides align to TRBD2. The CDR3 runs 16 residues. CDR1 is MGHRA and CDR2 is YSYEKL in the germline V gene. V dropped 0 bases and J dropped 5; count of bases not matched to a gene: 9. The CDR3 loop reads CASSQDGAGAGETQYF. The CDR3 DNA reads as TGCGCCAGCAGCCAAGACGGCGCGGGAGCGGGGGAGACCCAGTACTTC.

Written as DNA, the CDR3 is TGTGCCAGCAGCGTAGGATTGCTAGAGGGCGAGCAGTACTTC. Translating it yields CASSVGLLEGEQYF. The chain has TRBV9 and TRBJ2-7, with TRBD2 as a possible D gene (5 bases). Germline V CDR1 and CDR2: SGDLS, YYNGEE. The ends were cut back, 0 bases at V and 6 bases at J, with 13 bases in the middle. This CDR3 has 14 amino acids.

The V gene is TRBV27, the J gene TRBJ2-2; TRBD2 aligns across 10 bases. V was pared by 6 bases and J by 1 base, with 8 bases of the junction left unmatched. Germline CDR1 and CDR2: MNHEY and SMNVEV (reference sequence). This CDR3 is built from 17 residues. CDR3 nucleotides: TGTGCCAGCAGGGACTTATGGACTAGCGGGAACACCGGGGAGCTGTTTTTT. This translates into CASRDLWTSGNTGELFF.

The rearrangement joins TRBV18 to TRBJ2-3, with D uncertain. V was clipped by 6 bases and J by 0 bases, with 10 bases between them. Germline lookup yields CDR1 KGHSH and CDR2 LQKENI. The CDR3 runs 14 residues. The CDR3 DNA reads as TGTGCCAGCTCGTCGCGGCCTAGCACAGATACGCAGTATTTT. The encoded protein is CASSSRPSTDTQYF. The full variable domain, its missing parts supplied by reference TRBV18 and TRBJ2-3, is NAGVMQNPRHLVRRRGQEARLRCSPMKGHSHVYWYRQLPEEGLKFMVYLQKENIIDESGMPKERFSAEFPKEGPSILRIQQVVRGDSAAYFCASSSRPSTDTQYFGPGTRLTVL.

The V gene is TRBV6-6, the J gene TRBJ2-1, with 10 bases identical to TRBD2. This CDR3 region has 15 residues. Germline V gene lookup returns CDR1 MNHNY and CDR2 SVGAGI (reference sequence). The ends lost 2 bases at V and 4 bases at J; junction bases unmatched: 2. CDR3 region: CASSYGTSEYNEQFF. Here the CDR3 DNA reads TGTGCCAGCAGTTACGGGACTAGCGAGTACAATGAGCAGTTCTTC.

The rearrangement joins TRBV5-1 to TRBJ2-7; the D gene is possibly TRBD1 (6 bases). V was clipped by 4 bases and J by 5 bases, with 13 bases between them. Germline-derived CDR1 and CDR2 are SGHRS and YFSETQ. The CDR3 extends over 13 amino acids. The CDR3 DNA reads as TGCGCCAGCAGCATACAGGGTCGGAACGAGCAGTACTTC. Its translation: CASSIQGRNEQYF.